A selection of T cell receptor beta chains follows, all from one sample in a study of T cell responses to AZD1222 COVID-19 vaccine. Sequencing was performed with immunoSEQ multiplex PCR; in TCRdb, only in-frame clones are kept and a portion is missing. This sample has approximately 100,000 clones, with roughly nine tenths found just once. This sample comprised peripheral blood, obtained on day 0 of AZD1222 vaccination. These receptors were taken from an adult in good health. The CDR3 runs from the conserved cysteine through the conserved F or W. Each record gives: clone size, D gene, J gene, V gene, CDR3 DNA, CDR3 protein. The D gene is left open where the match is weak. Rows may omit the clone size; those that give it use once, few, many or a size class.

>once|-|TRBJ1-5|TRBV29-1
TGCAGCGTTGAAGTGGACAGTTATCAGCCCCAGCATTTT
CSVEVDSYQPQHF
>-|-|TRBJ1-6|TRBV4-2
TGTGCCAGCAGCCAAACTCAGGGCTCACCCCTCCACTTT
CASSQTQGSPLHF
>-|-|TRBJ1-1|TRBV24-1
TGTGCCACCAGGGGCGGTGGCACTGAAGCTTTCTTT
CATRGGGTEAFF
>-|TRBD2|TRBJ2-1|TRBV28
TGTGCCAGCAGTCCTCGGGAGGTGGCCTACAATGAGCAGTTCTTC
CASSPREVAYNEQFF
>-|-|TRBJ1-6|TRBV10-3
TGTGCCATCAGTAAAGACAGTTATAATTCACCCCTCCACTTT
CAISKDSYNSPLHF
>-|TRBD2|TRBJ2-5|TRBV4-2
TGTGCCAGCAGCCAAGACGAGGGTAGCGGGGGGGAGACCCAGTACTTC
CASSQDEGSGGETQYF
>-|TRBD1|TRBJ1-2|TRBV9
TGTGCCAGCAGATCGACAGGGAACTATGGCTACACCTTC
CASRSTGNYGYTF
>-|-|TRBJ1-1|TRBV20-1
TGCAGTGCTAGTGGGACACACACTGAAGCTTTCTTT
CSASGTHTEAFF
>-|TRBD1|TRBJ2-7|TRBV18
TGTGCCAGCTCCCTAGGACAGGGGGTTTCCTACGAGCAGTACTTC
CASSLGQGVSYEQYF
>-|-|TRBJ2-2|TRBV19
TGTGCCAGTAGTATCCGACGTATAGGGACGAACACCGGGGAGCTGTTTTTT
CASSIRRIGTNTGELFF
>once|TRBD2|TRBJ2-1|TRBV24-1
TGTGCCACCAGTGACCGACTTGGACTAGCGAAGGGCAATGAGCAGTTCTTC
CATSDRLGLAKGNEQFF
>-|-|TRBJ2-5|TRBV20-1
TGCAGTGCTAGTATCCGGAGGGTAGGAGAGACCCAGTACTTC
CSASIRRVGETQYF
>-|TRBD1|TRBJ2-5|TRBV3-1/TRBV3-2
TGTGCCAGCAGCCACACCGGGACAGGGACGGAGACCCAGTACTTC
CASSHTGTGTETQYF
>once|-|TRBJ1-4|TRBV7-2
TGTGCCAGCAGCTTAGCCGGGGGGGATAGTGAAAAACTGTTTTTT
CASSLAGGDSEKLFF
>once|-|TRBJ2-7|TRBV30
TGTGCCTGGAGTCCCGGAGGGCTCAAGTACTTC
CAWSPGGLKYF
>-|-|TRBJ1-3|TRBV9
TGTGCCAGCAGCGTTTCGGGGTCTGGAAACACCATATATTTT
CASSVSGSGNTIYF
>-|TRBD1|TRBJ2-7|TRBV30
TGTGCCTGGAGTCGGGGACAGGCCTACGAGCAGTACTTC
CAWSRGQAYEQYF
>-|-|TRBJ2-7|TRBV4-3
TGCGCCAGCAGCCAAGATGATGGAGCGGGTTCCTACGAGCAGTACTTC
CASSQDDGAGSYEQYF
>-|TRBD1|TRBJ2-5|TRBV18
TGTGCCAGCTCATCCCGGGACAGGGGGTTAGAGACCCAGTACTTC
CASSSRDRGLETQYF
>-|-|TRBJ1-1|TRBV28
TGTGCCAGCGGAACCCTCGGGCAGGGGAACACTGAAGCTTTCTTT
CASGTLGQGNTEAFF
>once|-|TRBJ2-7|TRBV5-1
TGCGCCAGCAGGGATCTCTACGAGCAGTACTTC
CASRDLYEQYF
>-|-|TRBJ2-2|TRBV7-6
TGTGCCAGCAGCGAAGGGGGGACCGGGGAGCTGTTTTTT
CASSEGGTGELFF
>-|-|TRBJ1-1|TRBV9
TGTGCCAGCAGCGTAGACCAGGGGATCACTGAAGCTTTCTTT
CASSVDQGITEAFF
>-|-|TRBJ2-6|TRBV13
TGTGCCAGCAGCTTCAGTGCTTCTGGGGCCAACGTCCTGACTTTC
CASSFSASGANVLTF
>-|TRBD1|TRBJ1-2|TRBV6-5
TGTGCCAGCAGAGAGACAGGGAAGGATGGCTACACCTTC
CASRETGKDGYTF